This T cell receptor (beta chain) was documented in a study of beta chain features in type 1 diabetes. The whole isolated RNA underwent reverse transcription, so sequencing captured expressed TCRB transcripts. Sequenced naive, central memory and regulatory T cell samples produced an average of about 3.57 million reads. Only in-frame clones appear in the TCRdb table, and some are missing; sequencing was by immunoSEQ multiplex PCR. Seen here are 350,000 to 400,000 clones, over 12% observed once, and the top ten hold 0.019%. This clone was found a few times. No antigen is known for it. Study conclusions and caveats: HLA influence on TCRB rearrangement stayed unresolved here. The study found that naive, central memory and Treg TCRB repertoires appeared more similar in patients than in healthy donors.

The authors obtained over 95% purity in all sorted populations. This CDR3 is built from 14 residues. The germline V gene has CDR1 SNHLY and CDR2 FYNNEI. J was trimmed by 8 bases and V by 5 bases; bases with no gene match: 7. The chain recombines TRBV2 with TRBJ2-4; 9 bases fit TRBD1. The material sequenced was naive CD4+ T cells from blood. The sequence was obtained from a woman aged 18-29 years in good health. Here the CDR3 reads CASSSGQGIYIQYF. CDR3 DNA: TGTGCCAGCAGTAGTGGACAGGGGATATACATTCAGTACTTC.